This T cell receptor (beta chain) was captured in a study of radiotherapy plus CTLA-4 blockade in lung cancer. Study-wide context: Patients showed objective responses in 18% of cases, and disease control was achieved by less than 35%. Study results and limitations: How blood T cell clones changed early, along with interferon-beta, reportedly forecast response best. Clones of tumor-derived TCRs expanded in blood after radiotherapy plus ipilimumab.

Assay: immunoSEQ multiplex PCR; the TCRdb copy retains only in-frame clones and omits some. The table has tens of thousands of clones, around 84% seen once. This clone has a handful of counts. Its target is unknown. Ipilimumab CTLA-4 blockade and focal radiation were given to patients with chemo-refractory metastatic non-small-cell lung cancer. V shed 3 bases and J shed 2 bases, with 23 bases lying between them. Germline V gene lookup returns CDR1 SGHDN and CDR2 FVKESK. This CDR3 is 19 amino acids long. The sequence was obtained from a human donor with non-small cell lung cancer who had stable disease on radiotherapy plus ipilimumab. This chain links TRBV14 with TRBJ2-1, with D perhaps matching TRBD1 (6 bases). The sample in question was peripheral blood, obtained from a patient treated with radiotherapy plus ipilimumab. CDR3 amino acids: CASSQGRTRTGIAYNEQFF. DNA for the CDR3: TGTGCCAGCAGCCAGGGACGGACACGTACAGGGATAGCCTACAATGAGCAGTTCTTC.